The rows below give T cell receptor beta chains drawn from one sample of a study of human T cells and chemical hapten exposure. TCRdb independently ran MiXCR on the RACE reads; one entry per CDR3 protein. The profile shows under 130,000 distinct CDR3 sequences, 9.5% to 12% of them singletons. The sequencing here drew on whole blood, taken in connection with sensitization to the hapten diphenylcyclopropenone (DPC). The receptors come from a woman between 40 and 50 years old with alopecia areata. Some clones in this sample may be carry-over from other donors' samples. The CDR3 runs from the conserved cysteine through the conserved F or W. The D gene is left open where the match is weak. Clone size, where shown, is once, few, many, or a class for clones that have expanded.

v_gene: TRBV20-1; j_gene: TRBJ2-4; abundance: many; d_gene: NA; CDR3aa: CSAPRVSELAKNIQYF; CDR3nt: TGCAGTGCCCCGAGGGTGTCAGAACTAGCCAAAAACATTCAGTACTTC
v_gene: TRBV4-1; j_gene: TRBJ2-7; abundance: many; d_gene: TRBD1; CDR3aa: CASSQRTGDSYEQYF; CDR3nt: TGCGCCAGCAGCCAACGGACAGGGGACTCCTACGAGCAGTACTTC
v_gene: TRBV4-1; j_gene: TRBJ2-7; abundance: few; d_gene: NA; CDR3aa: CASSQVASYEQYF; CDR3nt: TGCGCCAGCAGCCAAGTCGCCTCCTACGAGCAGTACTTC
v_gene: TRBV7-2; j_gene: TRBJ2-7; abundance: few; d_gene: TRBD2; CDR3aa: CASSTRLAGVEQYF; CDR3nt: TGTGCCAGCAGCACCCGACTAGCGGGAGTCGAGCAGTACTTC
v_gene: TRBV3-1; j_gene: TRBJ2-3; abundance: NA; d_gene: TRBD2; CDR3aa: CASSQFGLAGLRGTDTQYF; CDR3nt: TGTGCCAGCAGCCAATTCGGACTAGCGGGATTAAGAGGCACAGATACGCAGTATTTT
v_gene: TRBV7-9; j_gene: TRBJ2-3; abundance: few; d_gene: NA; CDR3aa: CASSLAGGGGTDTQYF; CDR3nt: TGTGCCAGCAGCTTAGCCGGAGGAGGGGGGACAGATACGCAGTATTTT
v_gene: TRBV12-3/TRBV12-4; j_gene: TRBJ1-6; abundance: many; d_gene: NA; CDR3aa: CASSLGRQSSYNSPLHF; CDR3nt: TGTGCCAGCAGCCTGGGACGGCAGAGCTCCTATAATTCACCCCTCCACTTT
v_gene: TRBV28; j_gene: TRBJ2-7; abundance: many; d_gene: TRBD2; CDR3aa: CASSPPTSGRAYEQYF; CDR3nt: TGTGCCAGCAGTCCTCCGACTAGCGGGAGAGCCTACGAGCAGTACTTC
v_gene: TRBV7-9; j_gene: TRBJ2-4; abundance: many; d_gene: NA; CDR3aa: CASSSDTQNIQYF; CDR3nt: TGTGCCAGCAGCTCTGACACCCAAAACATTCAGTACTTC
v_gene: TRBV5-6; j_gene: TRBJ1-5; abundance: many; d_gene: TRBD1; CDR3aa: CASSRSDRGNQPQHF; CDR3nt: TGTGCCAGCAGCCGAAGCGACAGGGGCAATCAGCCCCAGCATTTT
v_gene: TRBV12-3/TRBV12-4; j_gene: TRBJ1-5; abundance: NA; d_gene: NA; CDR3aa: CASSLVGGAGQPQHF; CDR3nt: TGTGCCAGCAGCCTCGTGGGCGGCGCTGGTCAGCCCCAGCATTTT
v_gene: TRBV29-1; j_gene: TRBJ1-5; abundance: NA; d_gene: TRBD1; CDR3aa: CSVATGGWQPQHF; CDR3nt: TGCAGCGTGGCCACAGGGGGGTGGCAGCCCCAGCATTTT
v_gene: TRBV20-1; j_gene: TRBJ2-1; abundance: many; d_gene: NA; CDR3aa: CSAGEEANEQFF; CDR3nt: TGCAGTGCTGGGGAAGAGGCCAATGAGCAGTTCTTC
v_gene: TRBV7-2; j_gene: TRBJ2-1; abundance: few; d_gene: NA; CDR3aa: CASSLVGGGREQFF; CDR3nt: TGTGCCAGCAGCTTAGTCGGGGGCGGTCGTGAGCAGTTCTTC
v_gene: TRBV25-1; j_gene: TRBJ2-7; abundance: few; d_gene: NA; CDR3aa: CASSEAHEQYF; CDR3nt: TGTGCCAGCAGTGAAGCGCATGAGCAGTACTTC
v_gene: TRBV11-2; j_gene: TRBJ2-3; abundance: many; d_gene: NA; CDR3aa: CASSLEYGSSTDTQYF; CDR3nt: TGTGCCAGCAGCTTAGAATACGGGAGTAGCACAGATACGCAGTATTTT
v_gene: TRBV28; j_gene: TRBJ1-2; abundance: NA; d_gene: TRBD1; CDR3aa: CASSLPGTGVYGYTF; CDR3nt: TGTGCCAGCAGTTTGCCCGGGACAGGTGTCTATGGCTACACCTTC
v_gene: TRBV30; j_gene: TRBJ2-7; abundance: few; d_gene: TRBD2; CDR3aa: CAYISSGSSYEQYF; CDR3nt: TGTGCCTATATCTCTAGCGGAAGCTCCTACGAGCAGTACTTC
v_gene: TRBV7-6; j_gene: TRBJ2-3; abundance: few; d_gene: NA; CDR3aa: CASSLAGGNTQYF; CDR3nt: TGTGCCAGCAGCTTAGCAGGGGGAAATACGCAGTATTTT
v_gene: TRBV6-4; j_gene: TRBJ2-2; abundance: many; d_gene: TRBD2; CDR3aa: CASSEETSGGTGELFF; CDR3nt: TGTGCCAGCAGTGAAGAGACTAGCGGGGGGACCGGGGAGCTGTTTTTT
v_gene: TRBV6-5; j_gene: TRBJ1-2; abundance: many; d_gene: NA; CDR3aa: CASGNNRDRAVGYTF; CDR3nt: TGTGCCAGCGGTAATAACAGGGATAGGGCTGTTGGCTACACCTTC
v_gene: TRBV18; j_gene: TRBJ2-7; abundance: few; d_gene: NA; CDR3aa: CASSFSGPGEQYF; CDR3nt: TGTGCCAGCTCCTTCAGTGGTCCGGGCGAGCAGTACTTC
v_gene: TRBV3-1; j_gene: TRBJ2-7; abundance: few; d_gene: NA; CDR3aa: CASSRPRGRGQYF; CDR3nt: TGTGCCAGCAGCCGACCCCGAGGAAGGGGGCAGTACTTC
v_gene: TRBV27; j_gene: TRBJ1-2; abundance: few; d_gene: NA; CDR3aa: CASGRANPNYGYTF; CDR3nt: TGTGCCTCTGGGCGAGCGAACCCTAACTATGGCTACACCTTC
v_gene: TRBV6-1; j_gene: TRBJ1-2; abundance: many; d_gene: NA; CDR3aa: CASSSSSPGPYGYTF; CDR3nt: TGTGCCAGCAGTAGTTCGAGTCCCGGTCCCTATGGCTACACCTTC